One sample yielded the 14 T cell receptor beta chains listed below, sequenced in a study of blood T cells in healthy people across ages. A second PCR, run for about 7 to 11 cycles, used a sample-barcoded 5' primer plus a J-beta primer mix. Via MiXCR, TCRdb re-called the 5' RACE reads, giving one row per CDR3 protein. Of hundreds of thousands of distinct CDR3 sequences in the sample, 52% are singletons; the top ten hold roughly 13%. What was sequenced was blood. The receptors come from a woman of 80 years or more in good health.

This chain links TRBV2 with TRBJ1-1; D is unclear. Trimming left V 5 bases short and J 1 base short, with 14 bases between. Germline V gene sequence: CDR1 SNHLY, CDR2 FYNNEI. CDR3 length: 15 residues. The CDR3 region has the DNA TGTGCCAGCAGTCGGACGGATCCCGCGAACACTGAAGCTTTCTTT. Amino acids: CASSRTDPANTEAFF.

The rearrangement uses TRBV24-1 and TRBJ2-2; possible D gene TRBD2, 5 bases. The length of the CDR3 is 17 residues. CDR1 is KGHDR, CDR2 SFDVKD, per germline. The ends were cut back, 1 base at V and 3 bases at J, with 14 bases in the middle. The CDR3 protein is CATSDFGVPPYTGELFF. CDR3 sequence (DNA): TGTGCCACCAGTGATTTCGGGGTTCCTCCTTACACCGGGGAGCTGTTTTTT.

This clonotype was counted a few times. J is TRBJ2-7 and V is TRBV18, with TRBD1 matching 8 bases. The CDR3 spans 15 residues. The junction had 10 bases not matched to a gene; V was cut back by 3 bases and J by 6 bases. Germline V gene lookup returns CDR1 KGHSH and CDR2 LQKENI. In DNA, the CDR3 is TGTGCCAGCTCACCGACAGGACAGGGTTTAGGCGAGCAGTACTTC. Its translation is CASSPTGQGLGEQYF.

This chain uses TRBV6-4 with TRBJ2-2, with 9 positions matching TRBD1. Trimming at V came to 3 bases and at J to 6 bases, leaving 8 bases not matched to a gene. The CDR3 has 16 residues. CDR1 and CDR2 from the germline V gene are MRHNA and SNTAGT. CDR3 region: CASSESGQGFAGELFF. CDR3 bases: TGTGCCAGCAGTGAATCGGGACAGGGTTTCGCCGGGGAGCTGTTTTTT.

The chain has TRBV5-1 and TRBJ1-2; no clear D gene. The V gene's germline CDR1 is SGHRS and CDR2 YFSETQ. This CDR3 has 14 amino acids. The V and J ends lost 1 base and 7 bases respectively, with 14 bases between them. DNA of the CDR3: TGCGCCAGCAGCTTGTCCACGGGGTTAGGTGGCTACACCTTC. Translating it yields CASSLSTGLGGYTF.

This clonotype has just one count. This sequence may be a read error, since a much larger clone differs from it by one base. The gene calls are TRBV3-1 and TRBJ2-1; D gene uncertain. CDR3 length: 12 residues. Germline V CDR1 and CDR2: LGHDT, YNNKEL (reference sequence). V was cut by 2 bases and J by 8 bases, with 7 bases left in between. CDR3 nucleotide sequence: TGTGCCAGCAGCCAATCATGGGATGAGCAGTTCTTC. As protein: CASSQSWDEQFF.

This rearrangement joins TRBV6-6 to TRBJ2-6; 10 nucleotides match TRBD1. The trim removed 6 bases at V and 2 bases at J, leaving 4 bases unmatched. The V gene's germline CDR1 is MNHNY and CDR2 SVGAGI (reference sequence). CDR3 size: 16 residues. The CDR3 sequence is CASRTGGVTGANVLTF. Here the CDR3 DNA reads TGTGCCAGCAGGACAGGGGGCGTGACTGGGGCCAACGTCCTGACTTTC.

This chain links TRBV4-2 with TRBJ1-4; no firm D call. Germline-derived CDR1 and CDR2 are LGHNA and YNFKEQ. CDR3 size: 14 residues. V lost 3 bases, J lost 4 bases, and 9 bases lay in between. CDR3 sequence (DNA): TGTGCCAGCAGCCAGCAGGACGTTAATGAAAAACTGTTTTTT. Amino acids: CASSQQDVNEKLFF.

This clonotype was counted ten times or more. CDR3 protein: CASSRGDRVVQETQYF. The CDR3 nucleotides are TGTGCCAGCAGCCGAGGGGACAGGGTAGTTCAAGAGACCCAGTACTTC. V and J are TRBV14 and TRBJ2-5, with 9 bases matching TRBD1. The ends lost 4 bases at V and 2 bases at J; junction bases unmatched: 8. The CDR3 consists of 16 residues. Germline loops: CDR1 SGHDN, CDR2 FVKESK.

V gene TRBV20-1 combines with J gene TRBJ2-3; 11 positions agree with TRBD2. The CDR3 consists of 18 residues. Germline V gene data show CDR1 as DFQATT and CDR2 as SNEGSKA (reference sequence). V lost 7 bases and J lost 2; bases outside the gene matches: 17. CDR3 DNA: TGCAGTGGGGATCCTGTTAGCGGGGGGGGATCATACACAGATACGCAGTATTTT. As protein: CSGDPVSGGGSYTDTQYF.

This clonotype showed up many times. The CDR3 is CSVAGRLLNEQFF. The DNA for the CDR3 is TGCAGCGTTGCGGGACGCCTCTTGAATGAGCAGTTCTTC. V is TRBV29-1 and J is TRBJ2-1; TRBD1 or TRBD2 may be the D gene (5 bases each). There are 13 residues in the CDR3. V lost 4 bases and J lost 7, with 14 bases in between. CDR1 SQVTM and CDR2 ANQGSEA come from the germline V gene.

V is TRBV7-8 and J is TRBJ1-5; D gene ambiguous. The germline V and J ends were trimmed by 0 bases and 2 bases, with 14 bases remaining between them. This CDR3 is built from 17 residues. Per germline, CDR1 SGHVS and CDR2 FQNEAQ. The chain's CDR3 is CASSLARLSPGNQPQHF. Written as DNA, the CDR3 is TGTGCCAGCAGCTTAGCTAGGCTCTCCCCGGGCAATCAGCCCCAGCATTTT.

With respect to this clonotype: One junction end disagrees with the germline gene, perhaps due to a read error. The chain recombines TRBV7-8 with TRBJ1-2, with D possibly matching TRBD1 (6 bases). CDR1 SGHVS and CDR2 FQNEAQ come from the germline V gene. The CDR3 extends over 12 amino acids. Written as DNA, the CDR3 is TGTGCCGGCAGTTCCACAGGGCGCGGCTACACCTTC. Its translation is CAGSSTGRGYTF.

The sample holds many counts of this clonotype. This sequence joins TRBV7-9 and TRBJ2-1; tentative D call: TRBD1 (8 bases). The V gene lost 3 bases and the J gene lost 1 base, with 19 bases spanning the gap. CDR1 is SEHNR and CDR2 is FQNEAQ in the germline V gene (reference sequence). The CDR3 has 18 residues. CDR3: CASSFPSGDRHSYNEQFF. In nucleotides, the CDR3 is TGTGCCAGCAGCTTTCCCAGCGGGGACAGGCATTCCTACAATGAGCAGTTCTTC.